Sequencing of this T cell receptor beta chain was carried out in a study of blood T cells in healthy people across ages. The people who gave samples were healthy Caucasians from Russia, aged roughly 6 to 100. Sample-barcoded 5' priming and a J-beta primer mix drove a second PCR of roughly 7 to 11 cycles. TCRdb called the 5' RACE reads again in MiXCR, with one record for every CDR3 protein. This sample yields 720,000 or so distinct CDR3 sequences, of which 40% to 50% are seen a single time; approximately 31% belongs to the top ten. This clonotype was found once. The clonotype comes from an older man in good health. Sequenced: blood.

For the CDR3, the DNA is TGCGCCAGCAGCTTGGTCTGGGGGCGGGATACGCAGTATTTT. Translating gives CASSLVWGRDTQYF. The chain has TRBV5-1 and TRBJ2-3, with a weak D call TRBD1 (6 bases). Germline loops: CDR1 SGHRS, CDR2 YFSETQ. V lost 0 bases and J 6 bases, leaving 11 bases between the germline ends. This CDR3 is built from 14 residues.